This entry concerns a single T cell receptor beta chain. In this sample, this clonotype turned up many times. What this receptor recognizes is not known. One base away there is no much larger clone; base qualities are not given. Reading the label with the study, this specimen's time point is: sample taken at primary tumor resection. For TCR sequencing, whole RNA was extracted from tumor and nontumor lung tissue, or from cryopreserved PBMC samples, and no cell sorting was done. The donors were 70 or so patients from the lung TRACERx cohort who had early-stage, untreated non-small cell lung cancer. A patient was chosen for TCR sequencing only when enough RNA was available from at least two tumor regions. The CDR3 goes from the cysteine to the phenylalanine over 15 residues. Only the CDR3 DNA is retained, 45 bases long and in frame from the first base. For CDR1 and CDR2, the germline V gene (reference sequence) lists DFQATT and SNEGSKA. Cut back by 0 bases and 0 bases, the V and J ends lie 9 bases apart.

The data stem from a study of spatial heterogeneity in lung cancer (dated by TCRdb to the late 2010s). About the full investigation: Beta-chain transcripts were consistently detected in greater numbers than alpha-chain transcripts, which likely reflects a higher abundance of beta-chain transcripts. In the raw uncorrected reads, each unique combination of TCR and UMI appeared more than ten times on average. TCR alpha and beta repertoires were quantitatively compared across multiple tumor regions, matched nontumor lung and blood in non-small cell lung cancer. The study linked features of the TCR repertoire to counts of nonsynonymous mutations, which were determined by whole-exome sequencing of tumor tissue. At surgery, hundreds of tumor regions, almost 65 matched nontumor lung samples and a few dozen PBMC samples were TCR-sequenced for both alpha and beta chains.

Points the paper makes about the study in general: Ubiquitous expanded tumor TCRs were detected in blood more often at tumor resection than at routine follow-up. Additional single-cell paired TCR alpha and beta sequencing was considered necessary to confirm, at a functional level, the hypothesis that regional TCRs recognize regional mutations.

The library came from 5' RACE. This sample was sequenced with a NextSeq 500. In the TCR library protocol, a unique molecular identifier was attached to each TCR cDNA molecule so that PCR and sequencing errors could be corrected. From the authors' description of their analysis: TCR identification, UMI-based error correction and CDR3 extraction were performed with Decombinator tools. TCRs above a frequency of 2 per 1,000, corresponding to the top 1% of the tumor frequency distribution, were defined as expanded. Rényi diversity was computed with the R vegan package after subsampling each repertoire 100 times to 5,000 TCRs. CDR3 similarity networks were constructed using string-kernel similarity of amino acid triplets, with links drawn between CDR3s whose pairwise similarity was above 0.82. TCRdb passed the public sequencing reads through fastp at Q25 and MiXCR, retaining productive beta sequences. Rows merge per CDR3 protein into single entries with the most common DNA and genes. V and J calls and clone size were set by TCRdb, not the authors. The sample includes 20,000 to 25,000 distinct CDR3 sequences, with 4% to 5% observed a single time. Of the sample, nearly 7.5% falls within the top ten clones.

This material consisted of PBMCs, taken at surgery. The sequence was obtained from a male donor with early-stage non-small cell lung cancer. Recombination connected TRBV20-1 to TRBJ1-3; the D gene cannot be named for sure. The nucleotide sequence reads as follows: TGCAGTGCTAGAGATCTCAGGTCCTCTGGAAACACCATATATTTT. It translates as CSARDLRSSGNTIYF.